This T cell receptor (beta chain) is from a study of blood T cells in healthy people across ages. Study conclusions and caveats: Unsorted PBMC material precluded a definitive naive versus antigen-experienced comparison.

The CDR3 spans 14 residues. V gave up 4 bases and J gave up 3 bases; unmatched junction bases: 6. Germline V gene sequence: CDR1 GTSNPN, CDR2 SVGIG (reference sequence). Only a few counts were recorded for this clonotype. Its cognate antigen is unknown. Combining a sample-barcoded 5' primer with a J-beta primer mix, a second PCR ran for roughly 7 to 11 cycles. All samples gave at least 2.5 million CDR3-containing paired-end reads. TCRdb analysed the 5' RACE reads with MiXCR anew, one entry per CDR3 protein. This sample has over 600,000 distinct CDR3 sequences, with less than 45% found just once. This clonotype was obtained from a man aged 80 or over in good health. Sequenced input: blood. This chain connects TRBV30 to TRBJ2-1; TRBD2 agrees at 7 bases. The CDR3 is CAWNTGGSYNEQFF. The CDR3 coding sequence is TGTGCCTGGAACACGGGCGGGAGCTACAATGAGCAGTTCTTC.